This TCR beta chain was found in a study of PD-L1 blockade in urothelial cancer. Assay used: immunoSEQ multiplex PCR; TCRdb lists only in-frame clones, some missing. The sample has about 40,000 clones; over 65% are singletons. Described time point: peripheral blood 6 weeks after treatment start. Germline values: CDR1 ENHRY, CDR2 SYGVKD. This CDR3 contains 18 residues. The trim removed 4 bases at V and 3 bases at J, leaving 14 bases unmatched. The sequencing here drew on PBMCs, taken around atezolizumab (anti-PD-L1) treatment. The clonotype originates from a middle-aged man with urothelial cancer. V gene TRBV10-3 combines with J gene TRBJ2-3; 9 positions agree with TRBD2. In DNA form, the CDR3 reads TGTGCCATCAGTGGTGCGCCTAGCGGGAATATTTGGACAGATACGCAGTATTTT. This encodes CAISGAPSGNIWTDTQYF.